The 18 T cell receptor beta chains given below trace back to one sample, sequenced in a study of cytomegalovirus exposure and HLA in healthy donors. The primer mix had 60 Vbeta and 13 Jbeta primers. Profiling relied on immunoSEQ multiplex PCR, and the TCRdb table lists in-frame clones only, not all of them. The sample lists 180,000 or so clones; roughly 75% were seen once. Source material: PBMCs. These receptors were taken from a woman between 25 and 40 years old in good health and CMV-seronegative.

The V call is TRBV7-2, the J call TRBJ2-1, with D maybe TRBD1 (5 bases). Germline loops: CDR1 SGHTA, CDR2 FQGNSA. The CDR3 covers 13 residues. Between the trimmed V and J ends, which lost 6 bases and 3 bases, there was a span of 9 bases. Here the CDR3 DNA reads TGTGCCAGCAGAGTGACAGACTACAATGAGCAGTTCTTC. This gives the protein CASRVTDYNEQFF.

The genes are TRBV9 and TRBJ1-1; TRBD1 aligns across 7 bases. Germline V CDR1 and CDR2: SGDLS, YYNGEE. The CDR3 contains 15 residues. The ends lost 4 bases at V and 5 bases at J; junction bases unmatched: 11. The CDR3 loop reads CASSPQQGKWTEAFF. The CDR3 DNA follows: TGTGCCAGCAGCCCACAACAGGGGAAATGGACTGAAGCTTTCTTT.

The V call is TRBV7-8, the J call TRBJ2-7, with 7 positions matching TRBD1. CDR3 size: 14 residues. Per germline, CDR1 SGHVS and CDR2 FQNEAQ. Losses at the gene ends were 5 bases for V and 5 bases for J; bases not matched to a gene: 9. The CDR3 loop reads CASSPPTQGNEQYF. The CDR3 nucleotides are TGTGCCAGCAGCCCACCCACACAGGGGAACGAGCAGTACTTC.

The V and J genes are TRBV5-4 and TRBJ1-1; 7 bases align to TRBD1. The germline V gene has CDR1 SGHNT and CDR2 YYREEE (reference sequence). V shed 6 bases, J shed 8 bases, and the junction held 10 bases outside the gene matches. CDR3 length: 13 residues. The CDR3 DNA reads TGTGCCAGCAAGTACTTCGGAGGGGGCGAAGCTTTCTTT. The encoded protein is CASKYFGGGEAFF.

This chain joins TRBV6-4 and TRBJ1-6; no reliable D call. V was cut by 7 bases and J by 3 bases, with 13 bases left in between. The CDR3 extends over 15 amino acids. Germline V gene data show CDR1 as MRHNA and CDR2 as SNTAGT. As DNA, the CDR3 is TGTGCCAGCACCAAGGACTCTCTCTATAATTCACCCCTCCACTTT. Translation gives CASTKDSLYNSPLHF.

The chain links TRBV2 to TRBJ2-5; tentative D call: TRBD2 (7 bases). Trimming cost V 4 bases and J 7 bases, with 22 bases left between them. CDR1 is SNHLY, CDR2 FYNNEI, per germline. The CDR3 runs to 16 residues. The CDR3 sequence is CASSGQRWGGRSTQYF. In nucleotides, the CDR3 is TGTGCCAGCAGTGGGCAAAGGTGGGGGGGCCGTTCGACCCAGTACTTC.

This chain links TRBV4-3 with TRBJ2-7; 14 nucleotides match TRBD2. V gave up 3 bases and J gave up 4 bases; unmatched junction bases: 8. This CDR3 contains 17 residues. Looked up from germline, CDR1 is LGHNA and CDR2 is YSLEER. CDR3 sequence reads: CASSQYQGLAGVYEQYF. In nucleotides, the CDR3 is TGCGCCAGCAGCCAGTATCAGGGACTAGCGGGGGTTTACGAGCAGTACTTC.

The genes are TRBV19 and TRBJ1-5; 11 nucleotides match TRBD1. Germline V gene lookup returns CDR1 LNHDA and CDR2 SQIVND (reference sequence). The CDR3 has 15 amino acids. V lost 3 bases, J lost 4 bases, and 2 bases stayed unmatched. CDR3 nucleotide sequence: TGTGCCAGTAGTATGAGGGACAGGGGGAATCAGCCCCAGCATTTT. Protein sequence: CASSMRDRGNQPQHF.

The CDR3 region has the DNA TGTGCCAGCAGTGACGCCGGGACTATGAAAATGCAGTACTTC. It specifies CASSDAGTMKMQYF. The rearrangement joins TRBV6-1 to TRBJ2-7; 7 positions match TRBD2. The CDR3 sequence is 14 residues long. With 3 bases clipped from V and 9 bases from J, the junction kept 11 bases outside the gene matches. Germline V gives CDR1 MNHNS, CDR2 SASEGT.

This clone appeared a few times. CDR3 loop: CASSELAGMVETQYF. CDR3 nucleotide sequence: TGTGCCAGCAGTGAATTAGCGGGGATGGTAGAGACCCAGTACTTC. The chain carries TRBV6-1 and TRBJ2-5; 8 bases match TRBD2. V lost 2 bases to trimming and J lost 4 bases; unmatched junction nucleotides: 6. Germline-derived CDR1 and CDR2 are MNHNS and SASEGT. The CDR3 contains 15 residues.

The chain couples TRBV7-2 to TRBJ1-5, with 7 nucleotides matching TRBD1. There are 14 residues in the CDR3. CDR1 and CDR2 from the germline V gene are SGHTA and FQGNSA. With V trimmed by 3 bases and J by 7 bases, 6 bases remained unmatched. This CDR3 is CASSFLTGTQPQHF. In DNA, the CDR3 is TGTGCCAGCAGCTTTTTGACAGGGACCCAGCCCCAGCATTTT. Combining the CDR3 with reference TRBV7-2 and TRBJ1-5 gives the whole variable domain GAGVSQSPSNKVTEKGKDVELRCDPISGHTALYWYRQSLGQGLEFLIYFQGNSAPDKSGLPSDRFSAERTGGSVSTLTIQRTQQEDSAVYLCASSFLTGTQPQHFGDGTRLSIL.

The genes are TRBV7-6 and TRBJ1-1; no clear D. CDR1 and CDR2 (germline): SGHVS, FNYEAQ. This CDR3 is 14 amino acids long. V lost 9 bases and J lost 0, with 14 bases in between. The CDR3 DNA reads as TGTGCCAGTTCCAGGAACCTGATGAACACTGAAGCTTTCTTT. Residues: CASSRNLMNTEAFF.

The CDR3 DNA follows: TGTGCCACCAGCGGCAAGGGACAGCTCGAGCAGTACTTC. Translated, it gives CATSGKGQLEQYF. V is TRBV15 and J is TRBJ2-7; TRBD1 matches at 7 bases. Germline CDR1 reads LNHNV; CDR2 reads YYDKDF (reference sequence). V lost 5 bases to trimming and J lost 6 bases; unmatched junction nucleotides: 7. This CDR3 comprises 13 residues. Full variable domain (rest looked up from reference TRBV15 and TRBJ2-7): DAMVIQNPRYQVTQFGKPVTLSCSQTLNHNVMYWYQQKSSQAPKLLFHYYDKDFNNEADTPDNFQSRRPNTSFCFLDIRSPGLGDTAMYLCATSGKGQLEQYFGPGTRLTVT.

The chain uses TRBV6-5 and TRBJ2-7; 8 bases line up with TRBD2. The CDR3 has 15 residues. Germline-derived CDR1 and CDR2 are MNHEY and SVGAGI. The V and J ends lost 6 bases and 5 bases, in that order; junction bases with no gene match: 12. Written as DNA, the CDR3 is TGTGCCAGCAGGTCCGGGACTAGGGAGGCCCACGAGCAGTACTTC. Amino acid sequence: CASRSGTREAHEQYF.

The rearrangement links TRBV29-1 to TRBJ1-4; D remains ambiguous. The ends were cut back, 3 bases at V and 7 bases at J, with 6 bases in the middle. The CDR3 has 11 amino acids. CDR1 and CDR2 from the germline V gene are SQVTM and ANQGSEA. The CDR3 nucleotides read TGCAGCGTTGAGCGTGGTGAAAAACTGTTTTTT. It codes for CSVERGEKLFF.

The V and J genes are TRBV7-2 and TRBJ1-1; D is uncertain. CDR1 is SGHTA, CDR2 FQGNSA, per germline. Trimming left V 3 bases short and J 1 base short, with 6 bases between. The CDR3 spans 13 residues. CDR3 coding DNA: TGTGCCAGCAGCTTTACAGAGAACACTGAAGCTTTCTTT. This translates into CASSFTENTEAFF.

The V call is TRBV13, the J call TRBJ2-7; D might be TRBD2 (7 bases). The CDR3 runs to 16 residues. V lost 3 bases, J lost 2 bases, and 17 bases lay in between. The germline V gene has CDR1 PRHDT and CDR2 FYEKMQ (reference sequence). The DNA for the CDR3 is TGTGCCAGCAGCTTGGGTGGGAGGGGGGCCGCCTACGAGCAGTACTTC. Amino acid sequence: CASSLGGRGAAYEQYF.

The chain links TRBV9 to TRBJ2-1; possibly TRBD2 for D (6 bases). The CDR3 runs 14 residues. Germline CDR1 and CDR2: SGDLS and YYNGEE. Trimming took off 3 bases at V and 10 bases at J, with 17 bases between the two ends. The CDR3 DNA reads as TGTGCCAGCAGCGGGCCCTCTGGGGGGATAGAGCAGTTCTTC. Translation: CASSGPSGGIEQFF. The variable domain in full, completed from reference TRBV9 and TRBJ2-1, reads DSGVTQTPKHLITATGQRVTLRCSPRSGDLSVYWYQQSLDQGLQFLIQYYNGEERAKGNILERFSAQQFPDLHSELNLSSLELGDSALYFCASSGPSGGIEQFFGPGTRLTVL.